Below, 26 T cell receptor beta chains from the same sample are listed, as sequenced in a study of T cell repertoires and HLA-DP antigens (dated by TCRdb to the late 2010s). These receptors have no identified antigens. Libraries were made using the immunoSEQ multiplex PCR assay. Imported from immuneACCESS, the table was reduced by TCRdb to in-frame sequences with V and J called. These copies leave out some clones; in studies compared against another copy, an unresolved V gene accounts for under half, and the cause of the remainder is not known. The sample includes over 100,000 clones, with almost 95% observed a single time. Approximately 0.29% of the sample comes from the top ten. The sequenced material came from CD4+ T cells from PBMCs. The receptors come from a woman younger than 35 in good health and CMV-seronegative.

The chain recombines TRBV4-2 with TRBJ1-3; D is uncertain. The germline V gene encodes CDR1 LGHNA and CDR2 YNFKEQ. V lost 0 bases, J lost 0 bases, and 6 bases lay in between. The CDR3 covers 15 residues. CDR3 residues: CASSQDGYSGNTIYF. The CDR3 DNA reads TGTGCCAGCAGCCAAGACGGGTACTCTGGAAACACCATATATTTT.

The genes are TRBV13 and TRBJ2-1; no clear D. From germline, CDR1 is PRHDT and CDR2 FYEKMQ (reference sequence). The CDR3 runs 17 residues. The V and J ends lost 5 bases and 5 bases respectively, with 22 bases between them. The CDR3 nucleotides are TGTGCCAGCAGCGAACCCCCGAGTCTAGGGAAGGACAATGAGCAGTTCTTC. Protein: CASSEPPSLGKDNEQFF.

This rearrangement joins TRBV11-2 to TRBJ1-2; 8 positions match TRBD1. Per the germline V gene, CDR1 is SGHAT and CDR2 is FQNNGV. This CDR3 is 15 amino acids long. Trimming removed 0 bases from V and 4 bases from J; junction bases left unmatched: 4. This CDR3 reads CASSLEAGGAYGYTF. In DNA, the CDR3 is TGTGCCAGCAGCTTAGAGGCAGGGGGCGCCTATGGCTACACCTTC.

The J gene is TRBJ1-6, the V gene TRBV5-6; TRBD1 matches 7 bases. Germline V gene data show CDR1 as SGHDT and CDR2 as YYEEEE. The V gene end was trimmed by 1 base and the J gene end by 7 bases; junction bases not matched to a gene: 5. The CDR3 extends over 15 amino acids. CDR3 sequence (DNA): TGTGCCAGCAGCTTGAGGGGGCTCAGGAATTCACCCCTCCACTTT. Protein product: CASSLRGLRNSPLHF.

The CDR3 DNA sequence: TGTGCCAGCAGTGAACATACGGGACAGGGCAACAATGAGCAGTTCTTC. Translating gives CASSEHTGQGNNEQFF. The chain is built from TRBV2 and TRBJ2-1, with 9 bases aligning to TRBD1. The CDR3 has 16 amino acids. V was pared by 2 bases and J by 5 bases, with 7 bases of the junction left unmatched. Germline V CDR1 and CDR2: SNHLY, FYNNEI.

This clone has just one count. The chain couples TRBV9 to TRBJ2-7, with TRBD2 matching 11 bases. V lost 0 bases and J lost 3; bases outside the gene matches: 5. This CDR3 is built from 16 residues. Germline assignment: CDR1 SGDLS and CDR2 YYNGEE. Here the CDR3 reads CASSVGPSGRIYEQYF. Here the CDR3 DNA reads TGTGCCAGCAGCGTAGGCCCTAGCGGGAGGATCTACGAGCAGTACTTC.

This rearrangement joins TRBV19 to TRBJ1-2; D is undetermined. The V end was cut by 4 bases, the J end by 3 bases, with 18 bases between. The germline CDR1 and CDR2 sequences are LNHDA and SQIVND (reference sequence). The CDR3 contains 16 residues. CDR3 region: CASSTTVGVTDYGYTF. CDR3 DNA sequence: TGTGCCAGTAGTACCACCGTTGGGGTTACAGACTATGGCTACACCTTC.

CDR3: CASSLALVGNEQFF. CDR3 nucleotides: TGTGCCAGCAGCTTAGCGCTAGTAGGTAATGAGCAGTTCTTC. The chain is built from TRBV7-9 and TRBJ2-1, with D unresolved. The V end lost 0 bases, the J end lost 7 bases, and 10 bases lay between the germline ends. The germline V gene encodes CDR1 SEHNR and CDR2 FQNEAQ (reference sequence). The CDR3 loop spans 14 amino acids. Based on the CDR3 plus reference TRBV7-9 and TRBJ2-1, the full variable domain is DTGVSQNPRHKITKRGQNVTFRCDPISEHNRLYWYRQTLGQGPEFLTYFQNEAQLEKSRLLSDRFSAERPKGSFSTLEIQRTEQGDSAMYLCASSLALVGNEQFFGPGTRLTVL.

This clone was seen a single time. This sequence joins TRBV7-8 and TRBJ1-2, with unresolved D. V lost 5 bases and J 2 bases, leaving 15 bases between the germline ends. Germline loops: CDR1 SGHVS, CDR2 FQNEAQ. The CDR3 runs to 15 residues. The chain's CDR3 is CASSTRTLSNYGYTF. The CDR3 DNA sequence: TGTGCCAGCAGCACCAGGACCCTCTCGAACTATGGCTACACCTTC.

V gene TRBV28 combines with J gene TRBJ2-7, with TRBD2 matching 11 bases. In germline, CDR1 is MDHEN, CDR2 SYDVKM. The CDR3 is made up of 16 amino acids. J lost 4 bases, V lost 6 bases, and 11 bases had no gene match. This CDR3 reads CASSWGLADQGYEQYF. The CDR3 DNA is TGTGCCAGCAGCTGGGGACTAGCGGACCAGGGGTACGAGCAGTACTTC.

The chain links TRBV5-4 to TRBJ1-1; no firm D call. V was clipped by 1 base and J by 1 base, with 5 bases between them. From germline, CDR1 is SGHNT and CDR2 YYREEE (reference sequence). The CDR3 runs 13 residues. This chain's CDR3 is CASSLYRNTEAFF. CDR3 DNA: TGTGCCAGCAGCTTGTATAGGAACACTGAAGCTTTCTTT.

This clone came up once. The chain joins TRBV29-1 to TRBJ1-6, with D possibly being TRBD1 (6 bases). V was cut by 4 bases and J by 7 bases, with 11 bases left in between. Per the germline V gene, CDR1 is SQVTM and CDR2 is ANQGSEA. The length of the CDR3 is 13 residues. Here the CDR3 reads CSVGQGLNSPLHF. The CDR3 nucleotides are TGCAGCGTTGGCCAGGGGCTGAATTCACCCCTCCACTTT.

V gene TRBV7-3 combines with J gene TRBJ2-7; 9 nucleotides align to TRBD2. This CDR3 has 17 amino acids. Trimming at V came to 1 base and at J to 2 bases, leaving 9 bases not matched to a gene. Germline loops: CDR1 SGHTA, CDR2 FQGTGA. CDR3 region: CASSLNYKLAGTYEQYV. CDR3 nucleotide sequence: TGTGCCAGCAGCTTAAATTATAAACTAGCGGGCACCTACGAGCAGTACGTC.

The chain carries TRBV27 and TRBJ1-2; 9 bases agree with TRBD1. Per germline, CDR1 MNHEY and CDR2 SMNVEV (reference sequence). Trimming took 3 bases from V and 8 from J; bases not matched to a gene: 13. This CDR3 region has 16 residues. CDR3 amino acids: CASSFLPGQGRGGYTF. CDR3 in DNA: TGTGCCAGCAGTTTCCTCCCCGGACAGGGGCGGGGGGGCTACACCTTC.

This chain connects TRBV18 to TRBJ2-6; D remains ambiguous. V was cut by 3 bases and J by 2 bases, with 8 bases left in between. In germline, CDR1 is KGHSH, CDR2 LQKENI. The CDR3 loop spans 15 amino acids. The CDR3 DNA sequence: TGTGCCAGCTCACCGGAGCTTCCTGGGGCCAACGTCCTGACTTTC. Its protein product is CASSPELPGANVLTF.

The genes are TRBV10-3 and TRBJ2-3; 8 bases fit TRBD1. The CDR3 loop spans 14 amino acids. The V segment lost 4 bases and the J segment 1 base; nucleotides outside the gene matches: 1. The V gene's germline CDR1 is ENHRY and CDR2 SYGVKD. CDR3 residues: CAISGTGRTDTQYF. CDR3 nucleotides: TGTGCCATCAGTGGGACAGGGCGCACAGATACGCAGTATTTT.

The chain is built from TRBV19 and TRBJ2-7; 9 positions agree with TRBD1. The CDR3 loop spans 15 amino acids. Germline assignment: CDR1 LNHDA and CDR2 SQIVND (reference sequence). The V gene end was trimmed by 9 bases and the J gene end by 2 bases; junction bases not matched to a gene: 11. In DNA, the CDR3 is TGTGCCAGCTCCCCGGGACAGGGAATAACCTACGAGCAGTACTTC. Its translation is CASSPGQGITYEQYF.

The genes are TRBV28 and TRBJ2-7; D gene uncertain. CDR3 size: 13 residues. The germline gives CDR1 MDHEN, CDR2 SYDVKM. V lost 3 bases and J lost 1, with 7 bases in between. CDR3 in DNA: TGTGCCAGCAGTTTTGACGGGTCCTACGAGCAGTACTTC. This codes for CASSFDGSYEQYF.

The J gene is TRBJ2-3, the V gene TRBV11-2; 11 bases map to TRBD2. Germline CDR1 is SGHAT and CDR2 is FQNNGV. J was trimmed by 5 bases and V by 3 bases; bases with no gene match: 1. This CDR3 contains 14 residues. The CDR3 loop is CASSFSGGVDTQYF. The CDR3 region has the DNA TGTGCCAGCAGCTTTAGCGGGGGGGTAGATACGCAGTATTTT.

This chain joins TRBV19 and TRBJ2-1; D remains unclear. Looked up from germline, CDR1 is LNHDA and CDR2 is SQIVND (reference sequence). The CDR3 covers 14 residues. Deletions cut 5 bases from V and 7 bases from J, with 15 bases between. The CDR3 nucleotides read TGTGCCAGTAGTTCCCTCAATGGGTGGAATGAGCAGTTCTTC. Encoded protein: CASSSLNGWNEQFF.

This rearrangement joins TRBV27 to TRBJ1-2; D perhaps matches TRBD1 (5 bases). Germline-derived CDR1 and CDR2 are MNHEY and SMNVEV (reference sequence). Trimming cost V 5 bases and J 3 bases, with 13 bases left between them. The CDR3 has 14 amino acids. CDR3: CASSIQGADYGYTF. The DNA for the CDR3 is TGTGCCAGCAGTATCCAGGGTGCTGACTATGGCTACACCTTC.

This sequence joins TRBV15 and TRBJ1-6; D is unresolved. V was shortened by 5 bases and J by 5 bases, with 13 bases between the two germline ends. Germline CDR1 LNHNV, CDR2 YYDKDF (reference sequence). CDR3 length equals 15 residues. In DNA form, the CDR3 reads TGTGCCACCAGCCGGCAAATTTCCAATAATTCACCCCTCCACTTT. It specifies CATSRQISNNSPLHF.

This clone occurred many times. CDR3 protein: CASSDRVVTEAFF. CDR3 nucleotide sequence: TGTGCCAGCAGTGACAGGGTTGTCACTGAAGCTTTCTTT. This sequence joins TRBV2 and TRBJ1-1; the D gene is possibly TRBD1 (5 bases). Between the trimmed V and J ends, which lost 3 bases and 4 bases, there was a span of 9 bases. The CDR3 totals 13 residues. Per germline, CDR1 SNHLY and CDR2 FYNNEI.

The rearrangement joins TRBV5-5 to TRBJ1-2, with D possibly matching TRBD1 (6 bases). Germline-derived CDR1 and CDR2 are SGHKS and YYEKEE (reference sequence). V dropped 4 bases and J dropped 2 bases, with 9 bases sitting between them. The CDR3 is 13 residues long. The CDR3 loop is CASSADSNYGYTF. CDR3 sequence (DNA): TGTGCCAGCAGCGCGGACAGCAACTATGGCTACACCTTC.

The genes are TRBV7-9 and TRBJ1-4; D might be TRBD1 (5 bases). Trimming cost V 6 bases and J 1 base, with 15 bases left between them. This CDR3 region has 16 residues. Looked up from germline, CDR1 is SEHNR and CDR2 is FQNEAQ (reference sequence). The CDR3 bases are TGTGCCAGCAGTCACGCCCGGGGGAGAACTAATGAAAAACTGTTTTTT. Translating it yields CASSHARGRTNEKLFF.

V and J are TRBV5-1 and TRBJ2-1, with D perhaps matching TRBD1 (6 bases). CDR3 size: 15 residues. V gave up 1 base and J gave up 10 bases, with 18 bases separating them. Germline CDR1 SGHRS, CDR2 YFSETQ. CDR3 loop: CASSLFRRGQTEQFF. The CDR3 DNA follows: TGCGCCAGCAGCTTGTTTCGCAGGGGCCAGACGGAGCAGTTCTTC.